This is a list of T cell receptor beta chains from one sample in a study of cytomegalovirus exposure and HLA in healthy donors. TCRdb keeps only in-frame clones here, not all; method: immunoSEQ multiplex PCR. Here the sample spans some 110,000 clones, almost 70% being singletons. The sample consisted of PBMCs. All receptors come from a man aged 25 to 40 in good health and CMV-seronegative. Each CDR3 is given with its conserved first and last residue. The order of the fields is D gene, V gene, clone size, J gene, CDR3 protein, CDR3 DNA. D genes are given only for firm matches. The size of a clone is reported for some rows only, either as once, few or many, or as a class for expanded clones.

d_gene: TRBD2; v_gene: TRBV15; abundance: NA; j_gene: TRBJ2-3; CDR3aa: CATSRGLAGSTDTQYF; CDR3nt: TGTGCCACCAGCAGGGGACTAGCGGGTAGTACAGATACGCAGTATTTT
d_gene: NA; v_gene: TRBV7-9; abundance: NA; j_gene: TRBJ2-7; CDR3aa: CASSLKDKAYEQYF; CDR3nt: TGTGCCAGCAGCTTAAAGGACAAAGCCTACGAGCAGTACTTC
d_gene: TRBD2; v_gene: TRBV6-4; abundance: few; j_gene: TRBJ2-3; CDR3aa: CASSESSGSTDTQYF; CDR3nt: TGTGCCAGCAGTGAGTCTAGCGGGAGTACAGATACGCAGTATTTT
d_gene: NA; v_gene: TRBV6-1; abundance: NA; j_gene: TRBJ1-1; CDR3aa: CASSEGTDTEAFF; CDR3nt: TGTGCCAGCAGTGAAGGGACAGACACTGAAGCTTTCTTT
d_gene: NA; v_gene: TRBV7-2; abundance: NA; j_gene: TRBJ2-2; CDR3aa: CASSQNRAGRTGELFF; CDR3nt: TGTGCCAGCAGCCAGAATAGGGCAGGGAGGACCGGGGAGCTGTTTTTT
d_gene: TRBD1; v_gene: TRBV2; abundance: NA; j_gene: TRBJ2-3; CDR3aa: CASSEMGQGMDTQYF; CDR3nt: TGTGCCAGCAGTGAAATGGGACAGGGTATGGATACGCAGTATTTT
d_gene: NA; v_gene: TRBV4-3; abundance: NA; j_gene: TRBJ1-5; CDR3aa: CASSPGISSNQPQHF; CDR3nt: TGCGCCAGCAGCCCGGGGATCTCTAGCAATCAGCCCCAGCATTTT
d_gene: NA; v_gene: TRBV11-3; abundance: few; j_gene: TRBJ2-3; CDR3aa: CASSLVVAESTDTQYF; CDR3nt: TGTGCCAGCAGCTTAGTGGTAGCGGAAAGCACAGATACGCAGTATTTT
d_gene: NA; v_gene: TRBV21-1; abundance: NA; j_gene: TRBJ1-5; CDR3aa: CASSRDSSNQPQHF; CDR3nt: TGTGCCAGCAGCAGAGACTCTAGCAATCAGCCCCAGCATTTT
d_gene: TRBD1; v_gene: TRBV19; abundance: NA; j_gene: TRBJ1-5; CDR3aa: CASSFTGGNQPQHF; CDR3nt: TGTGCCAGTAGTTTTACAGGGGGCAATCAGCCCCAGCATTTT
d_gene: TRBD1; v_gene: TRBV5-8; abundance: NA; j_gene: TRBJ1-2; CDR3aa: CASSTGQGSYGYTF; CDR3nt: TGTGCCAGCAGCACTGGACAGGGGAGCTATGGCTACACCTTC
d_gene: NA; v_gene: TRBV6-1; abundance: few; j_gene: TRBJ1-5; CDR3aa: CASSEAGQIQPQHF; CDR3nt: TGTGCCAGCAGTGAAGCGGGGCAGATCCAGCCCCAGCATTTT
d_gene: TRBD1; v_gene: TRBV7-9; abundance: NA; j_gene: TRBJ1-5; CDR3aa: CASSLGTGPTSNQPQHF; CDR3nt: TGTGCCAGCAGCTTAGGGACAGGGCCCACCAGCAATCAGCCCCAGCATTTT
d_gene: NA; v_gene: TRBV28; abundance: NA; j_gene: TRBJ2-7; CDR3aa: CASSLPLERDGHWTGSYEQYF; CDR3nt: TGTGCCAGCAGTTTACCACTCGAGCGGGATGGACACTGGACAGGGTCCTACGAGCAGTACTTC
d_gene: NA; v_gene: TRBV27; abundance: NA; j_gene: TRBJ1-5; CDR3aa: CASSLTINQPQHF; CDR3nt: TGTGCCAGCAGTTTAACAATAAATCAGCCCCAGCATTTT
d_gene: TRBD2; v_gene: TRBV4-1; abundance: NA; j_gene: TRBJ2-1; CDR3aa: CASSQETSPNEQFF; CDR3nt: TGCGCCAGCAGCCAAGAGACTAGCCCCAATGAGCAGTTCTTC
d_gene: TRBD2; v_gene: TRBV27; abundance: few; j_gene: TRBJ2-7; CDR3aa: CASSWDGRAFIYEQYF; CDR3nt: TGTGCCAGCAGTTGGGACGGGAGGGCCTTTATCTACGAGCAGTACTTC
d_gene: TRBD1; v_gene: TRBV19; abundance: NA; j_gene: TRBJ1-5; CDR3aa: CASSMSGQGFNQPQHF; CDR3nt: TGTGCCAGTAGTATGTCCGGACAGGGATTCAATCAGCCCCAGCATTTT
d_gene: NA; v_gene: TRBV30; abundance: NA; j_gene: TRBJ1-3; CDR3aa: CAWAQGFGNTIYF; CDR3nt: TGTGCCTGGGCCCAGGGATTTGGAAACACCATATATTTT
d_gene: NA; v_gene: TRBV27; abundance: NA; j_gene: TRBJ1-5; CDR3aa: CASRQGGNQPQHF; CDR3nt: TGTGCCAGCAGACAAGGGGGCAATCAGCCCCAGCATTTT
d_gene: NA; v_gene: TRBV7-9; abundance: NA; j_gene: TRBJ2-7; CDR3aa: CASSSRQSAYEQYF; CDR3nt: TGTGCCAGCAGCTCGAGGCAGTCCGCCTACGAGCAGTACTTC
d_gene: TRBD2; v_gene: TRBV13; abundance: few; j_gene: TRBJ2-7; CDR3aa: CASSPSGQSYEQYF; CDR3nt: TGTGCCAGCAGCCCTAGCGGGCAGTCCTACGAGCAGTACTTC
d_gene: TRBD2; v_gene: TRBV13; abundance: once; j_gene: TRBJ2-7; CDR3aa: CASSSQTSGPTYEQYF; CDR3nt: TGTGCCAGCAGCTCCCAAACTAGCGGACCTACCTACGAGCAGTACTTC
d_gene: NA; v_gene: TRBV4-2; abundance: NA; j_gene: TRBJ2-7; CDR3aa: CASSQGVAISYEQYF; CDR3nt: TGTGCCAGCAGCCAAGGTGTAGCGATCTCCTACGAGCAGTACTTC
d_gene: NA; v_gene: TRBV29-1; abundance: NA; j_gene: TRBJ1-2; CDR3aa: CSVEAPWTVNYGYTF; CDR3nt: TGCAGCGTTGAAGCTCCCTGGACAGTTAACTATGGCTACACCTTC
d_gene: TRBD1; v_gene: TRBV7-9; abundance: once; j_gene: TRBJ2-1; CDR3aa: CASRPGQGWDEQFF; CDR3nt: TGTGCCAGCAGGCCGGGACAGGGTTGGGATGAGCAGTTCTTC
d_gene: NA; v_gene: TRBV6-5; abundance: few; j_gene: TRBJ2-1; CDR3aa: CASSRQDFYNEQFF; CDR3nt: TGTGCCAGCAGCAGACAGGACTTTTACAATGAGCAGTTCTTC
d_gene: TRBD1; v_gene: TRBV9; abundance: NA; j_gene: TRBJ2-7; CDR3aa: CASSPGGGQGFYEQYF; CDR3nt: TGTGCCAGCAGCCCCGGGGGGGGACAGGGGTTTTACGAGCAGTACTTC
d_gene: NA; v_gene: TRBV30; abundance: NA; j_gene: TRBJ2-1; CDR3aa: CAWTLRGNEQFF; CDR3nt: TGTGCCTGGACCCTCCGGGGGAATGAGCAGTTCTTC
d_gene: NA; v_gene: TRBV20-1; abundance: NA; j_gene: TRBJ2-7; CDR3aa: CSGWWGLEQYF; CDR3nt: TGCAGTGGCTGGTGGGGGCTCGAGCAGTACTTC
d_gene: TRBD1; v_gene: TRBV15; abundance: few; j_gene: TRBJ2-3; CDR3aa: CATGLGDRAADTQYF; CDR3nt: TGTGCCACCGGGCTCGGGGACAGGGCAGCAGATACGCAGTATTTT
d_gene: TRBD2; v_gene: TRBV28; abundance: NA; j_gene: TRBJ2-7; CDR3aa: CASSTGGGSYEQYF; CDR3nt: TGTGCCAGCAGTACCGGGGGGGGCTCCTACGAGCAGTACTTC
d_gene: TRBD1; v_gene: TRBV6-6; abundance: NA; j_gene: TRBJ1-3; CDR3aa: CASSYLQGATGNTIYF; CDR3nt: TGTGCCAGCAGTTACCTACAGGGGGCTACTGGAAACACCATATATTTT
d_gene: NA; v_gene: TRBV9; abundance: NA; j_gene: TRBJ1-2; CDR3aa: CASSPYQGRSGGNYGYTF; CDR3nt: TGTGCCAGCAGCCCATACCAAGGACGGAGCGGTGGTAACTATGGCTACACCTTC
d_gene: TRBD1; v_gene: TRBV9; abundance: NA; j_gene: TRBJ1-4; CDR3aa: CASSADFRGPWEKLFF; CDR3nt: TGTGCCAGCAGCGCCGACTTCAGGGGGCCTTGGGAAAAACTGTTTTTT
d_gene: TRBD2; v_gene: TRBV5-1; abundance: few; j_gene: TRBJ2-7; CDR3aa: CASSLVLAGGNEQYF; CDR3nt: TGCGCCAGCAGCTTGGTACTAGCGGGAGGGAACGAGCAGTACTTC
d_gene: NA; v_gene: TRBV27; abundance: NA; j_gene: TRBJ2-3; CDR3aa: CASSFRGTDTQYF; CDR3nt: TGTGCCAGCAGTTTCCGGGGCACAGATACGCAGTATTTT
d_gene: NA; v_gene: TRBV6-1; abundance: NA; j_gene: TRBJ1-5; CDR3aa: CASKGTRGAAQPQHF; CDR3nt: TGTGCCAGCAAGGGGACACGCGGCGCGGCTCAGCCCCAGCATTTT
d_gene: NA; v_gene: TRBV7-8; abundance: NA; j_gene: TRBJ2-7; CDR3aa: CASSFGSSYEQYF; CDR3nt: TGTGCCAGCAGCTTTGGCAGTTCCTACGAGCAGTACTTC
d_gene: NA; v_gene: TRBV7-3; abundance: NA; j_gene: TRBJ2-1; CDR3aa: CASSSQTSFASYNEQFF; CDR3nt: TGTGCCAGCAGCTCCCAGACTTCTTTCGCTTCCTACAATGAGCAGTTCTTC
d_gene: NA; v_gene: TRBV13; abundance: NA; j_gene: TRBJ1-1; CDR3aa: CASSLSQGTGAFF; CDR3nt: TGTGCCAGCAGCTTGTCTCAGGGTACAGGAGCTTTCTTT
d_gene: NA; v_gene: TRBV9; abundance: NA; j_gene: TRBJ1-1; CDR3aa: CASSVLEAMNTEAFF; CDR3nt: TGTGCCAGCAGCGTATTGGAGGCTATGAACACTGAAGCTTTCTTT
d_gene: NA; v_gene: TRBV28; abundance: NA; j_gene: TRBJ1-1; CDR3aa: CASSSTGRGDTEAFF; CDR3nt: TGTGCCAGCAGTTCCACAGGGAGAGGGGACACTGAAGCTTTCTTT
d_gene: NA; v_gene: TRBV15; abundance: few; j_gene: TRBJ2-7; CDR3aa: CATSRETASTYEQYF; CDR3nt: TGTGCCACCAGCAGGGAGACAGCCTCAACCTACGAGCAGTACTTC
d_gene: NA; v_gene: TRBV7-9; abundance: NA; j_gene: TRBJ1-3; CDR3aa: CASSRTGLSSGNTIYF; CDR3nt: TGTGCCAGCAGCCGTACAGGGTTATCGTCTGGAAACACCATATATTTT
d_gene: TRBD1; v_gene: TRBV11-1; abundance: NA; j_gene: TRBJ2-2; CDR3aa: CASSYTGTGYTGELFF; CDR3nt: TGTGCCAGCAGCTATACCGGGACAGGGTACACCGGGGAGCTGTTTTTT
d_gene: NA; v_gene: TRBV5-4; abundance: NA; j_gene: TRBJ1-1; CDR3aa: CASSRLETPGGTEAFF; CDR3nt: TGTGCCAGCAGCCGCCTCGAGACCCCGGGGGGCACTGAAGCTTTCTTT
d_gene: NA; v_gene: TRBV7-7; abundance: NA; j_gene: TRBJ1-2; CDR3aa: CASSPLVAGGYTF; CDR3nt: TGTGCTAGCAGCCCGCTCGTCGCGGGTGGCTACACCTTC
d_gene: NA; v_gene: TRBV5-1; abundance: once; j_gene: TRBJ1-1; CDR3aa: CASSFGRENTEAFF; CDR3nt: TGCGCCAGCAGCTTTGGACGGGAGAACACTGAAGCTTTCTTT
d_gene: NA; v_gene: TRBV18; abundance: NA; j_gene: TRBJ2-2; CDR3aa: CASSLQGGSGELFF; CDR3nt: TGTGCCAGCTCACTGCAGGGCGGATCGGGGGAGCTGTTTTTT
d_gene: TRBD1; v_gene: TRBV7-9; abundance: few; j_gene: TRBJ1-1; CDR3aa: CASSFSRPGQGSEAFF; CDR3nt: TGTGCCAGCAGCTTCAGTCGTCCGGGACAGGGGTCTGAAGCTTTCTTT